What follows are 8 T cell receptor beta chains derived from one specimen sequenced in a study of stem cell transplantation in POMP-related autoinflammatory disease. Repertoires were generated with immunoSEQ multiplex PCR, while TCRdb's copy carries only in-frame clones and drops some. The data show about 2,100 clones, roughly nine tenths seen once. The sample was Tregs from PBMCs, taken before stem cell transplantation. The receptors shown here come from a human donor with POMP-related autoinflammation and immune dysregulation (PRAID).

This chain connects TRBV5-4 to TRBJ2-7, with 13 bases matching TRBD2. V was clipped by 2 bases and J by 3 bases; unmatched bases: 2. The CDR3 sequence is 15 residues long. The germline CDR1 and CDR2 sequences are SGHNT and YYREEE (reference sequence). The CDR3 region has the DNA TGTGCCAGCAGCTTAGGGACTAGCGGGAACTACGAGCAGTACTTC. Protein sequence: CASSLGTSGNYEQYF. Full variable domain (outside the CDR3, taken from reference TRBV5-4 and TRBJ2-7): ETGVTQSPTHLIKTRGQQVTLRCSSQSGHNTVSWYQQALGQGPQFIFQYYREEENGRGNFPPRFSGLQFPNYSSELNVNALELDDSALYLCASSLGTSGNYEQYFGPGTRLTVT.

The chain recombines TRBV9 with TRBJ1-1; D may be TRBD1 (5 bases). With 0 bases removed from V and 4 bases from J, the gap between germline ends came to 13 bases. The CDR3 consists of 15 residues. Germline values: CDR1 SGDLS, CDR2 YYNGEE. CDR3 amino acids: CASSVVPGVSTEAFF. Here the CDR3 DNA reads TGTGCCAGCAGCGTAGTGCCGGGGGTGAGCACTGAAGCTTTCTTT. The full variable domain, rest sourced from reference TRBV9 and TRBJ1-1, is DSGVTQTPKHLITATGQRVTLRCSPRSGDLSVYWYQQSLDQGLQFLIQYYNGEERAKGNILERFSAQQFPDLHSELNLSSLELGDSALYFCASSVVPGVSTEAFFGQGTRLTVV.

CDR3 loop: CASTVAGDNSGNTIYF. The DNA of the CDR3 is TGTGCCAGCACCGTAGCCGGGGACAACTCTGGAAACACCATATATTTT. V is TRBV5-8 and J is TRBJ1-3; a possible D gene is TRBD1 (6 bases). Germline V gene sequence: CDR1 SGHTS, CDR2 YDEGEE. This CDR3 is built from 16 residues. V lost 6 bases and J 0 bases, leaving 16 bases between the germline ends.

V usage is TRBV6-5 and J usage is TRBJ2-5; unclear D gene. The CDR3 spans 13 residues. Trimming shortened V by 2 bases and J by 5 bases, and 9 bases separated the two germline ends. Germline V gene sequence: CDR1 MNHEY, CDR2 SVGAGI. The CDR3 reads CASSYPTQETQYF. For the CDR3, the DNA is TGTGCCAGCAGTTACCCCACCCAGGAGACCCAGTACTTC.

This clone came up once. The V gene is TRBV2, the J gene TRBJ1-4; 11 positions agree with TRBD1. V trimming: 7 bases; J trimming: 10 bases; junction bases outside the gene matches: 11. The CDR3 is made up of 15 amino acids. The V gene's germline CDR1 is SNHLY and CDR2 FYNNEI. CDR3 in amino acids: CASTGQGAAVGKLFF. The CDR3 nucleotides are TGTGCCAGCACCGGACAGGGGGCAGCAGTTGGAAAACTGTTTTTT.

This clone was recorded once. The chain couples TRBV6-1 to TRBJ1-5; the D gene is possibly TRBD1 (5 bases). V was clipped by 6 bases and J by 4 bases, with 16 bases between them. Germline CDR1 reads MNHNS; CDR2 reads SASEGT. The CDR3 is made up of 15 amino acids. This CDR3 is CASSSTGGGNQPQHF. CDR3 nucleotide sequence: TGTGCCAGCAGCTCAACCGGGGGTGGGAATCAGCCCCAGCATTTT.

This clone was observed a single time. This chain links TRBV10-2 with TRBJ1-5; D is unclear. Trimming took off 0 bases at V and 0 bases at J, with 6 bases between the two ends. CDR3 length: 15 residues. CDR1 is WSHSY and CDR2 is SAAADI in the germline V gene. The CDR3 loop reads CASSESWGSNQPQHF. DNA for the CDR3: TGCGCCAGCAGTGAGTCGTGGGGTAGCAATCAGCCCCAGCATTTT.

The V call is TRBV5-1, the J call TRBJ1-1; possibly TRBD1 for D (5 bases). CDR1 and CDR2 (germline): SGHRS, YFSETQ. The CDR3 runs to 14 residues. V shed 2 bases and J shed 5 bases, with 13 bases lying between them. The CDR3 reads CASSFIPGRTEAFF. CDR3 nucleotides: TGCGCCAGCAGCTTTATACCAGGGAGGACTGAAGCTTTCTTT. Combining the CDR3 with reference TRBV5-1 and TRBJ1-1 gives the whole variable domain KAGVTQTPRYLIKTRGQQVTLSCSPISGHRSVSWYQQTPGQGLQFLFEYFSETQRNKGNFPGRFSGRQFSNSRSEMNVSTLELGDSALYLCASSFIPGRTEAFFGQGTRLTVV.